What follows are 29 T cell receptor beta chains derived from one specimen sequenced in a study of blood T cell repertoires in COVID-19. Method: immunoSEQ multiplex PCR; TCRdb's copy keeps in-frame clones and lacks some. The sample includes about 60,000 clones, around 85% of them seen just once. The sequenced material came from peripheral blood. These receptors all come from a human donor in a cohort sampled during active COVID-19.

The chain has TRBV7-2 and TRBJ2-3; 10 nucleotides align to TRBD2. In germline, CDR1 is SGHTA, CDR2 FQGNSA. This CDR3 comprises 15 residues. V lost 5 bases and J lost 0; bases outside the gene matches: 2. DNA for the CDR3: TGTGCCAGCAGCACTAGCGGGGCAAGCACAGATACGCAGTATTTT. This gives the protein CASSTSGASTDTQYF. The entire variable domain, with the rest obtained from reference TRBV7-2 and TRBJ2-3, is as follows: GAGVSQSPSNKVTEKGKDVELRCDPISGHTALYWYRQSLGQGLEFLIYFQGNSAPDKSGLPSDRFSAERTGGSVSTLTIQRTQQEDSAVYLCASSTSGASTDTQYFGPGTRLTVL.

This chain joins TRBV3-1 (or the pseudogene TRBV3-2) and TRBJ2-3; 9 nucleotides line up with TRBD2. The J segment lost 3 bases and the V segment lost 10 bases, leaving 14 bases of the junction unmatched. CDR1 and CDR2 from the germline V gene are LGHDT and YNNKEL (reference sequence). The CDR3 runs 16 residues. The DNA of the CDR3 is TGTGCCACCGCCCCGGGGACTAGCTTAAATACAGATACGCAGTATTTT. Protein sequence: CATAPGTSLNTDTQYF.

The chain couples TRBV28 to TRBJ1-4; 7 bases are shared with TRBD1. Germline-derived CDR1 and CDR2 are MDHEN and SYDVKM. Losses at the gene ends were 5 bases for V and 2 bases for J; bases not matched to a gene: 5. CDR3 size: 15 residues. The CDR3 reads CASSRQGGTNEKLFF. The CDR3 DNA is TGTGCCAGCAGTCGACAGGGTGGGACTAATGAAAAACTGTTTTTT.

The chain employs TRBV18 and TRBJ2-3; 7 positions agree with TRBD2. Trimming at V came to 3 bases and at J to 3 bases, leaving 6 bases not matched to a gene. The CDR3 spans 15 residues. CDR1 KGHSH and CDR2 LQKENI come from the germline V gene. CDR3 sequence reads: CASSPQLATTDTQYF. The CDR3 bases are TGTGCCAGCTCACCGCAACTAGCGACAACAGATACGCAGTATTTT.

The J gene is TRBJ2-7, the V gene TRBV4-3, with D maybe TRBD1 (6 bases). Germline CDR1 and CDR2: LGHNA and YSLEER. The CDR3 totals 15 residues. V was cut by 1 base and J by 3 bases, with 13 bases left in between. CDR3: CASSQAGQTFYEQYF. DNA for the CDR3: TGCGCCAGCAGCCAAGCAGGACAGACCTTCTACGAGCAGTACTTC.

The chain uses TRBV7-3 and TRBJ2-7; TRBD1 agrees at 9 bases. J lost 6 bases, V lost 5 bases, and 5 bases had no gene match. The germline gives CDR1 SGHTA, CDR2 FQGTGA. The CDR3 contains 13 residues. The CDR3 DNA sequence: TGTGCCAGCAGCGCCCGGACAGGGGTCGAGCAGTACTTC. It yields the protein CASSARTGVEQYF.

This chain links TRBV3-1 (or the pseudogene TRBV3-2) with TRBJ2-7; 8 positions agree with TRBD2. V trimming: 5 bases; J trimming: 2 bases; junction bases outside the gene matches: 5. Germline V gene data show CDR1 as LGHDT and CDR2 as YNNKEL (reference sequence). The CDR3 consists of 14 residues. CDR3 in DNA: TGTGCCAGCAGCTCTAGCGGGTCCACCTACGAGCAGTACTTC. Its protein product is CASSSSGSTYEQYF.

This sequence joins TRBV5-1 and TRBJ1-4; TRBD1 matches 8 bases. Trimming removed 4 bases from V and 8 bases from J; junction bases left unmatched: 10. The germline gives CDR1 SGHRS, CDR2 YFSETQ. The CDR3 sequence is 15 residues long. The CDR3: CASSTGTGEGEKLFF. For the CDR3, the DNA is TGCGCCAGCAGCACCGGGACAGGTGAAGGAGAAAAACTGTTTTTT. Full variable domain (remainder filled in from reference TRBV5-1 and TRBJ1-4): KAGVTQTPRYLIKTRGQQVTLSCSPISGHRSVSWYQQTPGQGLQFLFEYFSETQRNKGNFPGRFSGRQFSNSRSEMNVSTLELGDSALYLCASSTGTGEGEKLFFGSGTQLSVL.

The V gene is TRBV9, the J gene TRBJ1-1; maybe TRBD1 (5 bases). CDR3 length: 14 amino acids. Looked up from germline, CDR1 is SGDLS and CDR2 is YYNGEE. The germline V and J ends were trimmed by 3 bases and 1 base, with 10 bases remaining between them. CDR3 DNA sequence: TGTGCCAGCAGCGCGGGGGGTCCGAACACTGAAGCTTTCTTT. Its translation: CASSAGGPNTEAFF.

This chain links TRBV10-2 with TRBJ2-7, with 11 bases that match TRBD2. Germline assignment: CDR1 WSHSY and CDR2 SAAADI. Germline trimming cut 6 bases from V and 13 bases from J; bases unmatched to any gene: 11. This CDR3 spans 13 amino acids. The CDR3 here is CASRDQGTSGTYF. The CDR3 DNA is TGCGCCAGCAGGGATCAAGGGACTAGCGGTACCTACTTC.

The genes are TRBV10-3 and TRBJ2-7; 9 bases are a match to TRBD1. V gave up 6 bases and J gave up 5 bases; unmatched junction bases: 5. The CDR3 covers 13 residues. Germline V gene lookup returns CDR1 ENHRY and CDR2 SYGVKD. CDR3 DNA: TGTGCCATCAGCGAGGACAGGGGAGACGAGCAGTACTTC. Protein: CAISEDRGDEQYF.

This clone occurred a few times. The gene calls are TRBV5-1 and TRBJ1-4; D remains unclear. The CDR3 sequence is 13 residues long. V was cut by 4 bases and J by 6 bases, with 10 bases left in between. The germline CDR1 and CDR2 sequences are SGHRS and YFSETQ. DNA for the CDR3: TGCGCCAGCAGCCTTCGACTCGATGAAAAACTGTTTTTT. Its translation: CASSLRLDEKLFF.

The chain carries TRBV29-1 and TRBJ2-5, with D possibly being TRBD1 (6 bases). Germline CDR1 SQVTM, CDR2 ANQGSEA. V was clipped by 1 base and J by 2 bases, with 14 bases between them. The CDR3 has 15 amino acids. The CDR3 region has the DNA TGCAGCGTTGAAGGGACTGGGACACAACAAGAGACCCAGTACTTC. Protein sequence: CSVEGTGTQQETQYF. The complete variable domain, with remaining parts taken from reference TRBV29-1 and TRBJ2-5, reads SAVISQKPSRDICQRGTSLTIQCQVDSQVTMMFWYRQQPGQSLTLIATANQGSEATYESGFVIDKFPISRPNLTFSTLTVSNMSPEDSSIYLCSVEGTGTQQETQYFGPGTRLLVL.

V gene TRBV4-2 combines with J gene TRBJ2-3; 8 bases agree with TRBD2. J gave up 3 bases and V 3 bases, and 14 bases lay outside the gene matches. There are 18 residues in the CDR3. Germline CDR1 is LGHNA and CDR2 is YNFKEQ. This CDR3 is CASSQDPGLGELTDTQYF. The CDR3 DNA reads TGTGCCAGCAGCCAGGACCCGGGACTAGGGGAGTTGACAGATACGCAGTATTTT.

The chain has TRBV27 and TRBJ2-1, with 10 bases aligning to TRBD2. This CDR3 has 15 amino acids. V gave up 6 bases and J gave up 7 bases; unmatched junction bases: 9. Germline V gene data show CDR1 as MNHEY and CDR2 as SMNVEV (reference sequence). In DNA, the CDR3 is TGTGCCAGCAGCCGTCCCAGCGGGAGGGTAAATGAGCAGTTCTTC. Residues: CASSRPSGRVNEQFF.

This clone was found once. The rearrangement uses TRBV29-1 and TRBJ2-4, with 7 nucleotides matching TRBD2. The germline gives CDR1 SQVTM, CDR2 ANQGSEA. The CDR3 is 14 residues long. The V gene end was trimmed by 7 bases and the J gene end by 6 bases; junction bases not matched to a gene: 12. The CDR3 DNA follows: TGCAGCGCAACTCAATCCCGGGAGGTAAACATTCAGTACTTC. This encodes CSATQSREVNIQYF.

V gene TRBV28 combines with J gene TRBJ1-6, with 9 bases matching TRBD1. The V gene end was trimmed by 6 bases and the J gene end by 5 bases; junction bases not matched to a gene: 5. From germline, CDR1 is MDHEN and CDR2 SYDVKM. This CDR3 is built from 15 residues. The CDR3 protein is CASRPRDRDNSPLHF. The CDR3 DNA follows: TGTGCCAGCAGACCTCGGGACAGGGATAATTCACCCCTCCACTTT.

This rearrangement joins TRBV14 to TRBJ2-3; 8 bases agree with TRBD1. From germline, CDR1 is SGHDN and CDR2 FVKESK. V shed 3 bases and J 2 bases; nucleotides not matched to a gene: 7. The CDR3 contains 16 residues. CDR3 sequence reads: CASSHSGGLITDTQYF. The CDR3 DNA sequence: TGTGCCAGCAGCCACTCAGGGGGCCTAATCACAGATACGCAGTATTTT.

The chain has TRBV19 and TRBJ1-5, with unresolved D. The CDR3 runs to 15 residues. Trimming removed 8 bases at V and 0 bases at J, with 14 bases between. Germline-derived CDR1 and CDR2 are LNHDA and SQIVND (reference sequence). As DNA, the CDR3 is TGTGCCAGTCCCCGGGGTGCGGGTAGCAATCAGCCCCAGCATTTT. Its translation is CASPRGAGSNQPQHF.

The chain carries TRBV7-8 and TRBJ1-4, with D possibly being TRBD1 (5 bases). This CDR3 has 16 amino acids. Trimming left V 2 bases short and J 6 bases short, with 16 bases between. Germline V gene sequence: CDR1 SGHVS, CDR2 FQNEAQ. CDR3 in DNA: TGTGCCAGCAGCTTACTGTTGGAGGGGCCGGATGAAAAACTGTTTTTT. This gives the protein CASSLLLEGPDEKLFF.

This clone was detected only a few times. The CDR3 sequence: CASSPDSSTQPQHF. CDR3 in DNA: TGTGCCAGCAGCCCGGACAGCAGTACTCAGCCCCAGCATTTT. The chain couples TRBV2 to TRBJ1-5; possible D gene TRBD1, 6 bases. From germline, CDR1 is SNHLY and CDR2 FYNNEI. The V gene lost 6 bases and the J gene lost 6 bases, with 15 bases spanning the gap. The CDR3 covers 14 residues.

The chain links TRBV9 to TRBJ2-2, with 8 bases matching TRBD2. V trimming: 6 bases; J trimming: 5 bases; junction bases outside the gene matches: 12. Germline V CDR1 and CDR2: SGDLS, YYNGEE. The CDR3 sequence is 16 residues long. The CDR3 DNA reads as TGTGCCAGCAACCCAACCGGGACTAGGGGGACCGGGGAGCTGTTTTTT. Its protein product is CASNPTGTRGTGELFF.

The chain carries TRBV5-4 and TRBJ2-6, with 7 bases aligning to TRBD1. J was trimmed by 5 bases and V by 4 bases; bases with no gene match: 3. The CDR3 has 14 residues. CDR1 is SGHNT, CDR2 YYREEE, per germline (reference sequence). This chain's CDR3 is CASSLQGWANVLTF. Written as DNA, the CDR3 is TGTGCCAGCAGCCTACAGGGGTGGGCCAACGTCCTGACTTTC.

The rearrangement joins TRBV28 to TRBJ1-1, with D perhaps TRBD1 (5 bases). V was pared by 6 bases and J by 0 bases, with 14 bases between. From germline, CDR1 is MDHEN and CDR2 SYDVKM. The CDR3 is 15 residues long. This CDR3 reads CASRTAGVLNTEAFF. CDR3 bases: TGTGCCAGCAGGACTGCGGGGGTTCTGAACACTGAAGCTTTCTTT.

The V gene is TRBV28, the J gene TRBJ2-5; the D is unclear. The CDR3 length is 16 residues. Germline V gene lookup returns CDR1 MDHEN and CDR2 SYDVKM. Trimming took 4 bases from V and 3 from J, leaving 18 bases between them. The CDR3 DNA reads TGTGCCAGCAGTTACGCACCGGGTGCGATCAAAGAGACCCAGTACTTC. Protein sequence: CASSYAPGAIKETQYF.

J is TRBJ1-4 and V is TRBV18; D not certain. The length of the CDR3 is 18 residues. V was trimmed by 2 bases and J by 7 bases, leaving 23 bases between them. The germline CDR1 and CDR2 sequences are KGHSH and LQKENI. CDR3 bases: TGTGCCAGCTCACCAGTTACAAGGGCCGCTGGAGGAGTTGAAAAACTGTTTTTT. Protein: CASSPVTRAAGGVEKLFF.

The rearrangement joins TRBV27 to TRBJ1-2, with D perhaps TRBD1 (6 bases). V lost 11 bases, J lost 5 bases, and 18 bases lay in between. Per germline, CDR1 MNHEY and CDR2 SMNVEV (reference sequence). The CDR3 extends over 13 amino acids. The CDR3 DNA sequence: TGTGCCGCAGGTACAGGGAGGGCGTATGGCTACACCTTC. This gives the protein CAAGTGRAYGYTF.

The genes are TRBV3-1 (or the pseudogene TRBV3-2) and TRBJ1-4; weak D call: TRBD1 (6 bases). The ends were cut back, 0 bases at V and 5 bases at J, with 22 bases in the middle. CDR1 and CDR2 from the germline V gene are LGHDT and YNNKEL (reference sequence). This CDR3 has 19 amino acids. The CDR3 sequence: CASSQDLVAAGETNEKLFF. Here the CDR3 DNA reads TGTGCCAGCAGCCAAGATCTAGTGGCGGCAGGGGAAACAAATGAAAAACTGTTTTTT.

The chain is built from TRBV7-9 and TRBJ1-1; D may be TRBD1 (5 bases). Germline V gene lookup returns CDR1 SEHNR and CDR2 FQNEAQ (reference sequence). The CDR3 totals 15 residues. V was shortened by 5 bases and J by 1 base, with 14 bases between the two germline ends. CDR3 nucleotides: TGTGCCAGCAGCCCGGGGTGGGACTCGAACACTGAAGCTTTCTTT. Translated, it gives CASSPGWDSNTEAFF.